The TCR beta chain under discussion was sequenced for a study of cytomegalovirus exposure and HLA in healthy donors. Overall study findings and caveats: Indistinguishable V segments, including TRBV6-2 and TRBV6-3, were excluded. Solely CMV serostatus was available to characterize immune exposure. The later analysis indicated that the majority of CMV-associated TCR beta chains appeared HLA-restricted.

PCR used 60 Vbeta primers and 13 Jbeta primers. Original handling: Later, 75 million to 100 million unique TCR beta chains were counted in an analysis, and approximately 9.9 million of them were shared. The table came from immunoSEQ multiplex PCR; TCRdb's copy has only in-frame clones and leaves some out. V and J calls plus clone size are reproduced from that table; the DNA served to infer D and trimming. The sample lists approximately 140,000 clones; about four fifths were seen once. Turning to this clone: Its antigen remains unidentified.

The CDR3 loop spans 14 amino acids. Per the germline V gene, CDR1 is SGHRS and CDR2 is YFSETQ. V lost 5 bases to trimming and J lost 4 bases, with 15 bases between them. The receptor was derived from a man aged 35 to 55 in good health and CMV-seropositive. This chain uses TRBV5-1 with TRBJ2-5; D may be TRBD2 (6 bases). Sequencing was performed on PBMCs. The CDR3 region is CASSVMEGSETQYF. DNA of the CDR3: TGCGCCAGCAGTGTGATGGAGGGCTCAGAGACCCAGTACTTC.